This T cell receptor beta chain emerged from a study of CXCR3-negative and CXCR3-positive naive CD8 T cells (dated by TCRdb to about 2019). The study in broad terms: In total, 120 million to 150 million TRB reads were obtained, which works out to roughly 1.5 +/- 0.3 million reads per library. Data from under 12 donors, pooled across two independent experiments, went into the diversity and physicochemical repertoire analyses. TRBV-TRBJ cluster analysis included naive subsets from a handful of donors and memory cells from 3 donors. Beyond this particular receptor, the publication reports: Within the same donor, TRBV-TRBJ usage looked similar between naive CXCR3-negative and CXCR3-positive cells, but memory cells had distinct patterns. Both naive subsets had comparably high repertoire diversity, while memory CD8+ T cells had much lower repertoire diversity. Freshly isolated PBMCs were used for most assays because CXCR3 expression partially decreased after cryopreservation. Because surface CD5, which has been linked to self-reactivity in mice, was comparable between naive subsets, TCR interaction strength was also inferred from TRB CDR3 physicochemical properties. Compared with CXCR3-negative naive cells, CXCR3-positive naive cells had TRB CDR3s with higher hydrophobicity (lower Kidera factor 4), lower energy, and higher strength and volume indices.

CDR1 and CDR2 are drawn from the germline V gene: SGHVS, FQNEAQ. The cysteine opens and the phenylalanine closes a CDR3 of 12 amino acids. DNA for this receptor is not on file. Remarks on this clonotype: Its antigen has not been determined.

For each CD8+ T cell subset, flow sorting was done in triplicate, and a few hundred thousand cells per subset went directly into RLT lysis buffer. Naive CD8+ T cells were defined stringently as CD45RO-CCR7+CD27+CD95- to exclude memory contaminants. Peripheral blood mononuclear cells were isolated from buffy coats by standard density gradient centrifugation. A FACSAria III was used to flow-sort naive CXCR3-negative and CXCR3-positive CD8+ T cells. Total RNA was extracted from sorted cells using an RNeasy Mini Kit. The instrument was a NextSeq 550. The Human TCR Profiling Kit (MiLaboratory) was used to make UMI-labeled 5' RACE TRB cDNA libraries. The full amount of extracted RNA was used for cDNA synthesis, and the full amount of resulting cDNA was used for PCR amplification. Libraries were prepared in parallel with an identical number of PCR cycles. Per the authors' processing: With a minimum of two reads required per UMI, MIGEC and MiXCR pulled out about 52,000 +/- 9,100 unique UMI-labeled TRB cDNA molecules from each library. Each library averaged 40,000 +/- 10,000 functional in-frame TRB CDR3 nucleotide clonotypes without stop codons. After downsampling to 5000 UMI-labeled TRB molecules per sample, diversity metrics, including normalized Shannon-Wiener and Chao1, were computed in VDJtools. VDJtools was used to calculate clonotype-size-weighted physicochemical properties of the central five CDR3 residues, namely interaction energy, strength, volume and Kidera factor 4. Through TCRdb reprocessing, the reads give one entry per CDR3 protein sequence; DNA is omitted. TCRdb, not the authors, supplied the V and J calls. The table held for this sample gives 110,000 or so distinct CDR3 sequences. Just over 0.35% of the sample comes from the top ten.

Material: naive CXCR3+ CD8+ T cells from blood. According to the study, the label for this sample's cell subset or site signals: CD45RO-CCR7+CD27+CD95- naive CD8+ T cells expressing CXCR3 (TNR3+). This receptor was obtained from a human donor in good health. Some clones in this sample may be carry-over from other donors' samples. The chain is made from TRBV7-8 and TRBJ2-7. The CDR3 protein sequence reads: CASSLVDYEQYF.